This T cell receptor beta chain originates from a study of blood T cell repertoires in COVID-19. Background on the study: PBMCs, B-cell-depleted T cells, or T cells provided the cDNA or gDNA that made up the material.

This table comes from immunoSEQ multiplex PCR, and its TCRdb copy is limited to in-frame clones, with some not included. The repertoire has about 200,000 clones, 75% to 85% of them found once; the top ten carry approximately 2.3%. V lost 2 bases and J 0 bases, leaving 6 bases between the germline ends. CDR1 and CDR2 from the germline V gene are SGHDT and YYEEEE. This CDR3 has 15 residues. The specimen sequenced was peripheral blood. This chain joins TRBV5-6 and TRBJ2-6; no clear D gene. The source is a woman in her 70s with COVID-19, enrolled during active disease. The CDR3 spells CASSLVSSGANVLTF. The CDR3 nucleotides are TGTGCCAGCAGCTTAGTGAGCTCTGGGGCCAACGTCCTGACTTTC.